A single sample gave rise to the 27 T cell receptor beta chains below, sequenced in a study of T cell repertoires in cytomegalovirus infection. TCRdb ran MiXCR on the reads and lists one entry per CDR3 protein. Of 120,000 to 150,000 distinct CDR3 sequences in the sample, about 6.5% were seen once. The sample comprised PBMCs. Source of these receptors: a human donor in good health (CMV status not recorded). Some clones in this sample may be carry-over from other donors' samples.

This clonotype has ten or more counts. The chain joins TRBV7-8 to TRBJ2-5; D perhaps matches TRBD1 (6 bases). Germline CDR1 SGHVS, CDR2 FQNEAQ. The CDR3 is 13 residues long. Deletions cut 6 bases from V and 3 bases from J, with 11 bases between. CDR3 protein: CASRAWTEETQYF. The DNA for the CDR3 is TGTGCCAGCAGAGCGTGGACAGAAGAGACCCAGTACTTC.

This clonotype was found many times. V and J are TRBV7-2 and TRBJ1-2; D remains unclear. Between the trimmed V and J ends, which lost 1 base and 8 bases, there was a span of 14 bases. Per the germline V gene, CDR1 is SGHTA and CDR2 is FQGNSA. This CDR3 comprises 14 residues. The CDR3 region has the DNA TGTGCCAGCAGCTTAGATCCGGCACAGAAGGGCTACACCTTC. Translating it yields CASSLDPAQKGYTF.

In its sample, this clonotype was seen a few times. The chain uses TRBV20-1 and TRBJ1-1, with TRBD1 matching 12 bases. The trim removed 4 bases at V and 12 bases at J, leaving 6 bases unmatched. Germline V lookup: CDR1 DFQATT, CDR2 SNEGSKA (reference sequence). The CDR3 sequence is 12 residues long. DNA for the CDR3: TGCAGTGCTAAGGGACAGGGGGCCTCGACTTTCTTT. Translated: CSAKGQGASTFF.

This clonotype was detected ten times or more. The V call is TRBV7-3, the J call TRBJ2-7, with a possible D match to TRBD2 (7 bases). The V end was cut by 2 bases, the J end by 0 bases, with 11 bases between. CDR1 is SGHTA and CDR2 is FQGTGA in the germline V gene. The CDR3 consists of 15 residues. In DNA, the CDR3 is TGTGCCAGCAGCTTAGGGGGGGGCGGCTCCTACGAGCAGTACTTC. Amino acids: CASSLGGGGSYEQYF.

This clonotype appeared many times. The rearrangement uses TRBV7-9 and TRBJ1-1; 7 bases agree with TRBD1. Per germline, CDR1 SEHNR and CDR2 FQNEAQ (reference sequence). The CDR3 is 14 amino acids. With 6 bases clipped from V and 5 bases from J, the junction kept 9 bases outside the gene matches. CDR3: CASRDWDSGTEAFF. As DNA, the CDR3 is TGTGCCAGCAGAGACTGGGACAGCGGGACTGAAGCTTTCTTT.

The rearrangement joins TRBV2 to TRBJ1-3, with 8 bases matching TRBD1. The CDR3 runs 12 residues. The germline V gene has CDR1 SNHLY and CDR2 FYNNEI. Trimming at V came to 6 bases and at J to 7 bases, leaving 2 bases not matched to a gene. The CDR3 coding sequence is TGTGCCAGCAGCCGGACAGGGAACACCATATATTTT. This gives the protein CASSRTGNTIYF.

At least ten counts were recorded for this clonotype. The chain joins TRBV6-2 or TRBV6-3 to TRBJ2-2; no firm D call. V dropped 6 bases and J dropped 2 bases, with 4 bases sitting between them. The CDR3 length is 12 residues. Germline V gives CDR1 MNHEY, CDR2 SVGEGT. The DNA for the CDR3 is TGTGCCAGCAGCTCTAACACCGGGGAGCTGTTTTTT. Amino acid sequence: CASSSNTGELFF.

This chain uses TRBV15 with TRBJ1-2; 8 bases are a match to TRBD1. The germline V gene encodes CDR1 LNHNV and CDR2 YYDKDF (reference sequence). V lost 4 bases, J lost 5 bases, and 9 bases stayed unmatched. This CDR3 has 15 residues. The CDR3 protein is CATSISRDRIYGYTF. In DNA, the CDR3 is TGTGCCACCAGCATATCCCGGGACAGGATTTATGGCTACACCTTC.

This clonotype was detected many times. CDR3 nucleotide sequence: TGTGCCAGCAGCTCGGGACAGGGAAAGGATGAGCAGTTCTTC. Residues: CASSSGQGKDEQFF. The rearrangement joins TRBV7-2 to TRBJ2-1; 9 positions match TRBD1. The CDR3 is 14 residues long. CDR1 is SGHTA and CDR2 is FQGNSA in the germline V gene. With 4 bases clipped from V and 8 bases from J, the junction kept 6 bases outside the gene matches.

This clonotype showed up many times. The CDR3 DNA sequence: TGTGCCAGCACCACCCCCAGCGGTGGAGACACTGAAGCTTTCTTT. The encoded protein is CASTTPSGGDTEAFF. The V call is TRBV6-6, the J call TRBJ1-1; D is ambiguous. V was trimmed by 7 bases and J by 3 bases, leaving 18 bases between them. Germline V gives CDR1 MNHNY, CDR2 SVGAGI (reference sequence). This CDR3 spans 15 amino acids.

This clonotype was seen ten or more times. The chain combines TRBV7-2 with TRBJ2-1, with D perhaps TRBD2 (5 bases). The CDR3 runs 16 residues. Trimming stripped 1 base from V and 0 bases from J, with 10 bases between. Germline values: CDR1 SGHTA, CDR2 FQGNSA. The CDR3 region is CASSLVQRSSYNEQFF. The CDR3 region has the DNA TGTGCCAGCAGCTTAGTTCAGCGGAGCTCCTACAATGAGCAGTTCTTC.

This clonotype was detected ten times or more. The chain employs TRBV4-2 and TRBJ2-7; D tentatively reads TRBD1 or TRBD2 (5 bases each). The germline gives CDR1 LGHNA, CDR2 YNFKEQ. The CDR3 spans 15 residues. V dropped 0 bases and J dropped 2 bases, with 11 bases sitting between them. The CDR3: CASSQDRDGTYEQYF. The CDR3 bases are TGTGCCAGCAGCCAAGACCGGGACGGGACCTACGAGCAGTACTTC.

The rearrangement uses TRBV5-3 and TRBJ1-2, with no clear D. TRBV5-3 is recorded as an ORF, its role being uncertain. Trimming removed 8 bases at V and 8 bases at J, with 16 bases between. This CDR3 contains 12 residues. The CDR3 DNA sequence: TGTGCCAGCAGTTTACCCACGGGAGGCTACACCTTC. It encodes CASSLPTGGYTF.

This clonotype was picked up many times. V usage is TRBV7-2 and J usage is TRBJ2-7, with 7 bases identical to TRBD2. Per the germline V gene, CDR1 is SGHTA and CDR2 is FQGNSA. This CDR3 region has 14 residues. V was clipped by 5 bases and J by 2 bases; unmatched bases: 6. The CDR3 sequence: CASSRSGTTYEQYF. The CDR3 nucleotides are TGTGCCAGCAGCCGCAGTGGGACTACCTACGAGCAGTACTTC. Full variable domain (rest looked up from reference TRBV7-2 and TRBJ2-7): GAGVSQSPSNKVTEKGKDVELRCDPISGHTALYWYRQSLGQGLEFLIYFQGNSAPDKSGLPSDRFSAERTGGSVSTLTIQRTQQEDSAVYLCASSRSGTTYEQYFGPGTRLTVT.

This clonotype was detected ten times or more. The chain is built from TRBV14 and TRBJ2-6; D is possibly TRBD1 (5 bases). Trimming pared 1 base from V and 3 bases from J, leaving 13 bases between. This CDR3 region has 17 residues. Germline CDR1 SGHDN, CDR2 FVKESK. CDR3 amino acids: CASSQVRRASGANVLTF. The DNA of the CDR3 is TGTGCCAGCAGCCAAGTTCGCAGGGCCAGTGGGGCCAACGTCCTGACTTTC.

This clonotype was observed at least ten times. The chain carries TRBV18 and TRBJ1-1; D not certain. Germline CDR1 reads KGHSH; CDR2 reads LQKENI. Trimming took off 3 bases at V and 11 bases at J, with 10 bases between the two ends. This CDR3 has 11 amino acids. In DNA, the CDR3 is TGTGCCAGCTCACCGGAATTGTGGGCTTTCTTT. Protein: CASSPELWAFF.

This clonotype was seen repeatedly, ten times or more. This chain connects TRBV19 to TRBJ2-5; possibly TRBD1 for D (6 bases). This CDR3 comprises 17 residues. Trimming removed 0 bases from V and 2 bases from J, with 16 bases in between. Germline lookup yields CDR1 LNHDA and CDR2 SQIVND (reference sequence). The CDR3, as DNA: TGTGCCAGTAGTATAGAGGGATCGCGACAGGTTCAAGAGACCCAGTACTTC. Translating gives CASSIEGSRQVQETQYF.

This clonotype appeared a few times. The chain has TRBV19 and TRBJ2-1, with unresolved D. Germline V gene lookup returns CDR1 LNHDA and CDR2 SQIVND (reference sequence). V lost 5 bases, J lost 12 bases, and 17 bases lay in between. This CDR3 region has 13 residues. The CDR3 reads CASSLDENPGQFF. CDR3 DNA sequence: TGTGCCAGTAGTCTGGACGAGAATCCAGGGCAGTTCTTC.

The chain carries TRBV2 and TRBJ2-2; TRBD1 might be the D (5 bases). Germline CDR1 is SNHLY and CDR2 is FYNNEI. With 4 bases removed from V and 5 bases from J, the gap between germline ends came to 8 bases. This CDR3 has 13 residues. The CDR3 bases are TGTGCCAGCAGTGTACGACAGACCGGGGAGCTGTTTTTT. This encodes CASSVRQTGELFF. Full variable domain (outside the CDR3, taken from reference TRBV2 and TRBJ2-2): EPEVTQTPSHQVTQMGQEVILRCVPISNHLYFYWYRQILGQKVEFLVSFYNNEISEKSEIFDDQFSVERPDGSNFTLKIRSTKLEDSAMYFCASSVRQTGELFFGEGSRLTVL.

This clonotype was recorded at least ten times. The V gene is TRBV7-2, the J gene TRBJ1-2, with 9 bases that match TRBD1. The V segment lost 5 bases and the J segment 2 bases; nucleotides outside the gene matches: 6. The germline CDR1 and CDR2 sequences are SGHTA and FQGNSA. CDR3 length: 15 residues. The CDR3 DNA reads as TGTGCCAGCAGCCCCACAGGGGGCGGAAACTATGGCTACACCTTC. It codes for CASSPTGGGNYGYTF.

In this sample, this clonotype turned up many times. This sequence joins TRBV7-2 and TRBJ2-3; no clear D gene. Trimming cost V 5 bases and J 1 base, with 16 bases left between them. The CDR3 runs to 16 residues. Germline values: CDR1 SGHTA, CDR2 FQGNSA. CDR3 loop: CASSPQVSPGTDTQYF. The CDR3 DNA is TGTGCCAGCAGCCCCCAGGTCTCGCCCGGCACAGATACGCAGTATTTT.

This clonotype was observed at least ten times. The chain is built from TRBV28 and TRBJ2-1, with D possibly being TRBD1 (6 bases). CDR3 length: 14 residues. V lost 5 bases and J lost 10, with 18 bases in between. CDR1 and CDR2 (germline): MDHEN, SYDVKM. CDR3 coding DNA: TGTGCCAGCAGTCCGGATGAAGGGGGTTGGGAGCAGTTCTTC. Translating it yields CASSPDEGGWEQFF.

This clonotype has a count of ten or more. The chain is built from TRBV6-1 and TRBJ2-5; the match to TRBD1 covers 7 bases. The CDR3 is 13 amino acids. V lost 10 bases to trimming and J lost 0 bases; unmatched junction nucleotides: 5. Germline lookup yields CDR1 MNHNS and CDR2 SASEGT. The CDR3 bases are TGTGCCATTAGGGGGCCCAACCAAGAGACCCAGTACTTC. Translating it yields CAIRGPNQETQYF.

CDR3 protein: CASSADRGDEKLFF. CDR3 in DNA: TGTGCCAGCAGCGCGGACAGGGGCGATGAAAAACTGTTTTTT. This chain connects TRBV25-1 to TRBJ1-4; 9 bases match TRBD1. The trim removed 6 bases at V and 6 bases at J, leaving 5 bases unmatched. CDR3 length: 14 amino acids. Germline V CDR1 and CDR2: MGHDK, SYGVNS. Full variable domain (remainder filled in from reference TRBV25-1 and TRBJ1-4): EADIYQTPRYLVIGTGKKITLECSQTMGHDKMYWYQQDPGMELHLIHYSYGVNSTEKGDLSSESTVSRIRTEHFPLTLESARPSHTSQYLCASSADRGDEKLFFGSGTQLSVL.

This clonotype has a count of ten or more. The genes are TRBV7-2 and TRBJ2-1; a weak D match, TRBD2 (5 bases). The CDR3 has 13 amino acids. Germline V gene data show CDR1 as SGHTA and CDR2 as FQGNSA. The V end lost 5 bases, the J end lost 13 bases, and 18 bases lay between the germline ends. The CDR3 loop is CASSELGVAPQFF. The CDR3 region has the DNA TGTGCCAGCAGCGAACTCGGGGTAGCCCCCCAGTTCTTC.

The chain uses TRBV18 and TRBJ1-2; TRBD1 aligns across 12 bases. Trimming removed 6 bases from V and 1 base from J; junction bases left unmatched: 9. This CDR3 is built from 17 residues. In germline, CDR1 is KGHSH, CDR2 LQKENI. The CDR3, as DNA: TGTGCCAGCTCGCAACCAAGGGACAGGGGGCTTAACTATGGCTACACCTTC. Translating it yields CASSQPRDRGLNYGYTF.

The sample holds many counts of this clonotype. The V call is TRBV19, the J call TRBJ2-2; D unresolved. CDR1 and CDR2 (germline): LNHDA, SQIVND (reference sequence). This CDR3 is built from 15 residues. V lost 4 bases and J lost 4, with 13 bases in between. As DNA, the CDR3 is TGTGCCAGTAGTACGCGGACGGTTTCCACCGGGGAGCTGTTTTTT. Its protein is CASSTRTVSTGELFF.